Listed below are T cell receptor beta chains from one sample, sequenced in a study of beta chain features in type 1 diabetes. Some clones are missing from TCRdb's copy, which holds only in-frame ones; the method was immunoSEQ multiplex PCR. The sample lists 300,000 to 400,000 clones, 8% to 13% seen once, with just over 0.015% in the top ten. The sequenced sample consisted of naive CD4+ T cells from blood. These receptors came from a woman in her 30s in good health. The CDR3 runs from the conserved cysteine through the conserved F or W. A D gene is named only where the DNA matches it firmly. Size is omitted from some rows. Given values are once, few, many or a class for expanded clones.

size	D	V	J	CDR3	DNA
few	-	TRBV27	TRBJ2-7	CASSLRRSYEQYF	TGTGCCAGCAGTTTACGCCGCAGCTACGAGCAGTACTTC
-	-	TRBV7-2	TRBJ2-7	CASGASPNSYEQYF	TGTGCCAGCGGAGCAAGCCCGAACTCCTACGAGCAGTACTTC
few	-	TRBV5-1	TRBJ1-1	CASSPQGSGNTEAFF	TGCGCCAGCAGCCCACAGGGTTCGGGAAACACTGAAGCTTTCTTT
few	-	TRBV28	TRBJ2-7	CARGPRQAGGAEQYF	TGTGCCAGAGGCCCTAGACAGGCAGGTGGGGCTGAGCAGTACTTC
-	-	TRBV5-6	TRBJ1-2	CASSLRGSDYGYTF	TGTGCCAGCAGCTTGAGGGGATCTGACTATGGCTACACCTTC
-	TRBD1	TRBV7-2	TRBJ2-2	CASSFSDRSPNTGELFF	TGTGCCAGCAGCTTCTCGGACAGGTCACCCAACACCGGGGAGCTGTTTTTT
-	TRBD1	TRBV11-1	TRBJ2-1	CASKIKDGTGFNEQFF	TGTGCCAGCAAGATTAAGGACGGGACAGGGTTCAATGAGCAGTTCTTC
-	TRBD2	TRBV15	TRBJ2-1	CATGGGGAAGGPRGRSYNEQFF	TGTGCCACCGGAGGGGGGGGCGCAGCGGGAGGTCCCAGGGGTAGGTCCTACAATGAGCAGTTCTTC
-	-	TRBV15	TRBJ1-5	CATSRVATLSNQPQHF	TGTGCCACCAGCAGAGTAGCCACCCTTAGCAATCAGCCCCAGCATTTT
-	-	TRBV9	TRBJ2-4	CASSEGGPGEGKNIQYF	TGTGCCAGCAGCGAAGGGGGTCCTGGAGAAGGCAAAAACATTCAGTACTTC
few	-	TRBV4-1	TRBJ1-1	CASSQDTYGGTEAFF	TGCGCCAGCAGCCAAGATACCTACGGGGGCACTGAAGCTTTCTTT
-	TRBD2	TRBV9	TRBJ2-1	CASSVDSGVRNGEQFF	TGTGCCAGCAGCGTAGACAGCGGGGTAAGGAATGGTGAGCAGTTCTTC
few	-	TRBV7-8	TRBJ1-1	CASSPFMLSGSRNTEAFF	TGTGCCAGCAGCCCGTTCATGTTAAGCGGCAGTCGGAACACTGAAGCTTTCTTT
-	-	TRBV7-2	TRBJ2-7	CASSSTGHPSYEQYF	TGTGCCAGCAGCAGTACAGGGCACCCTTCCTACGAGCAGTACTTC
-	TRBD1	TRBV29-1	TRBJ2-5	CSVGQEQETQYF	TGCAGCGTAGGACAGGAGCAAGAGACCCAGTACTTC
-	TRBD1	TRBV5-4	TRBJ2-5	CASSGPGQVIQTQYF	TGTGCCAGCAGCGGCCCGGGACAGGTCATTCAGACCCAGTACTTC
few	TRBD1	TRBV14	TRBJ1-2	CASSHSDRGNYGYTF	TGTGCCAGCAGCCACTCGGACAGGGGAAACTATGGCTACACCTTC
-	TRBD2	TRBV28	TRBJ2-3	CASVSLSGRTDTQYF	TGTGCCAGCGTCTCCCTTAGCGGGCGCACAGATACGCAGTATTTT
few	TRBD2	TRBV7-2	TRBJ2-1	CASSFRRLAVYNEQFF	TGTGCCAGCAGCTTCCGAAGACTAGCGGTGTACAATGAGCAGTTCTTC
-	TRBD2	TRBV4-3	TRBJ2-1	CASSQGPSGRAVYEQFF	TGCGCCAGCAGCCAAGGCCCTAGCGGGAGGGCCGTTTATGAGCAGTTCTTC
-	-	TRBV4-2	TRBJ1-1	CASSQKTENTEAFF	TGTGCCAGCAGCCAAAAGACAGAGAACACTGAAGCTTTCTTT
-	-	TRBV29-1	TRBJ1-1	CSVDRAMNTEAFF	TGCAGCGTGGACAGAGCCATGAACACTGAAGCTTTCTTT
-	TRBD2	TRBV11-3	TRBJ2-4	CASSLDSGSSGIQYF	TGTGCCAGCAGCTTAGATAGCGGGAGCTCAGGCATTCAGTACTTC
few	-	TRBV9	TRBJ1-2	CASSKTTGGYGYTF	TGTGCCAGCAGCAAAACGACAGGAGGCTATGGCTACACCTTC
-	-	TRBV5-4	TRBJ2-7	CASSPEPGQSYEQYF	TGTGCCAGCAGCCCCGAACCAGGACAGTCTTACGAGCAGTACTTC
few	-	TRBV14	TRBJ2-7	CASSRGNHYEQYF	TGTGCCAGCAGCCGAGGAAACCACTACGAGCAGTACTTC
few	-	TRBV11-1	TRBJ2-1	CASSLSAEQFF	TGTGCCAGCAGCTTAAGTGCGGAGCAGTTCTTC
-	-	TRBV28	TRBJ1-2	CASSPPDRLYGYTF	TGTGCCAGCAGTCCACCTGACAGGCTCTATGGCTACACCTTC
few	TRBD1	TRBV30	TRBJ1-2	CAWSPGQGAGYTF	TGTGCCTGGAGTCCAGGACAGGGGGCTGGCTACACCTTC
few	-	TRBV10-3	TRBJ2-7	CAISESRDEQYF	TGTGCCATCAGTGAGTCGAGAGACGAGCAGTACTTC
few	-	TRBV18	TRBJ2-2	CASSRTGGISLSDLAGELFF	TGTGCCAGCTCACGAACCGGAGGTATTAGCTTATCTGATCTGGCCGGGGAGCTGTTTTTT
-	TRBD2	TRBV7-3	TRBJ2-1	CASSSGLAGYNEQFF	TGTGCCAGCAGCTCCGGACTAGCGGGATACAATGAGCAGTTCTTC
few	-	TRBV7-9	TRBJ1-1	CASSFPGEGTEAFF	TGTGCCAGCAGCTTTCCGGGTGAGGGCACTGAAGCTTTCTTT
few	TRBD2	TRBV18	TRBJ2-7	CASSREGQTYEQYF	TGTGCCAGCTCACGGGAGGGGCAGACCTACGAGCAGTACTTC
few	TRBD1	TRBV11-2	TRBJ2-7	CASSEQGPYEQYF	TGTGCCAGCAGCGAACAGGGGCCCTACGAGCAGTACTTC
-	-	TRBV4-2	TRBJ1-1	CASSQDRTDTEAFF	TGTGCCAGCAGCCAAGATCGAACAGACACTGAAGCTTTCTTT
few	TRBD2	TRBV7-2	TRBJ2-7	CASTSTSGETYEQYF	TGTGCCAGCACCTCAACTAGCGGGGAAACCTACGAGCAGTACTTC
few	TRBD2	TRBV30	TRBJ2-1	CAWSRSASGRAYNEQFF	TGTGCCTGGAGCCGAAGCGCGAGCGGGAGGGCCTACAATGAGCAGTTCTTC
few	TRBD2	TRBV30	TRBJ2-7	CAWSGSGRAEVQYF	TGTGCCTGGAGTGGCAGCGGGAGGGCCGAGGTGCAGTACTTC
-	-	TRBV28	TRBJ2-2	CASKEGQGFTGELFF	TGTGCCAGCAAAGAGGGCCAAGGGTTCACCGGGGAGCTGTTTTTT
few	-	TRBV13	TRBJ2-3	CASSPSHSTDTQYF	TGTGCCAGCAGTCCTAGTCATAGCACAGATACGCAGTATTTT
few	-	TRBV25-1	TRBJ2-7	CASSDHPDEQYF	TGTGCCAGCAGTGATCACCCGGACGAGCAGTACTTC
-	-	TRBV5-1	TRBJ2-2	CASSLVSGGTGELFF	TGCGCCAGCAGCTTGGTTTCGGGTGGGACCGGGGAGCTGTTTTTT
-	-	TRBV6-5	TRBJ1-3	CASSYSLAVSGNTIYF	TGTGCCAGCAGTTACTCATTGGCGGTCTCTGGAAACACCATATATTTT
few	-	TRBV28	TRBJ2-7	CASSRSRAGNEQYF	TGTGCCAGCAGCCGTAGTCGGGCGGGCAACGAGCAGTACTTC
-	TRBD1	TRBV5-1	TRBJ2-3	CASSPGQGTDTQYF	TGCGCCAGCAGCCCCGGACAGGGGACAGATACGCAGTATTTT
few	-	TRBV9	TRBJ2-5	CASSVQYGGETQYF	TGTGCCAGCAGCGTACAGTATGGAGGGGAGACCCAGTACTTC
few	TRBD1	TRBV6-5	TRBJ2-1	CASSYSGQGYNEQFF	TGTGCCAGCAGTTACTCGGGACAGGGTTACAATGAGCAGTTCTTC
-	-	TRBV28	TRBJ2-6	CASSSIKSYSSGANVLTF	TGTGCCAGCAGTTCGATAAAGAGCTATTCCTCTGGGGCCAACGTCCTGACTTTC
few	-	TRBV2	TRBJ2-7	CASSEAPRAGNIYEQYF	TGTGCCAGCAGTGAAGCCCCCCGGGCAGGGAACATCTACGAGCAGTACTTC
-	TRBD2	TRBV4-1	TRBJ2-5	CASSQDRPSGTQETQYF	TGCGCCAGCAGCCAAGATAGGCCTAGCGGAACTCAAGAGACCCAGTACTTC
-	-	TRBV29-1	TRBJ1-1	CSGTDDFRYTEAFF	TGCAGCGGCACAGATGATTTTAGGTACACTGAAGCTTTCTTT
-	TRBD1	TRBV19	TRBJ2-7	CASRGQGAVYEQYF	TGTGCCAGTAGGGGACAGGGGGCCGTCTACGAGCAGTACTTC
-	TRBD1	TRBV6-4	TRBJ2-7	CASSVVAGGFYEQYF	TGTGCCAGCAGCGTCGTGGCAGGGGGCTTTTACGAGCAGTACTTC
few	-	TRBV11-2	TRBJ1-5	CASSGTNQPQHF	TGTGCCAGCAGCGGCACAAATCAGCCCCAGCATTTT
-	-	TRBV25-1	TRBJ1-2	CASSPGAGYGYTF	TGTGCCAGCAGTCCGGGAGCTGGCTATGGCTACACCTTC
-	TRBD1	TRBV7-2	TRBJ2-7	CASSLPRQGPVRYEQYF	TGTGCCAGCAGCTTACCCCGACAGGGCCCCGTTCGGTACGAGCAGTACTTC
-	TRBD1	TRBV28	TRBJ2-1	CASRSGGDDYNEQFF	TGTGCCAGCAGGTCAGGGGGCGATGATTACAATGAGCAGTTCTTC
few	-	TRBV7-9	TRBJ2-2	CAYGGNPGELFF	TGTGCCTACGGAGGGAACCCCGGGGAGCTGTTTTTT